The rows below give T cell receptor beta chains drawn from one sample of a study of cytomegalovirus exposure and HLA in healthy donors. Sequencing was performed with immunoSEQ multiplex PCR; in TCRdb, only in-frame clones are kept and a portion is missing. The profile shows around 180,000 clones, over 60% of them singletons. Sequencing was carried out using PBMCs. Source of these receptors: a girl between 5 and 17 years old in good health and CMV-seronegative. Each CDR3 is given with its conserved first and last residue. D genes are given only for firm matches. A clone size is listed for some rows: how often the clone was seen (once, few, many), or a class if it is expanded.

CDR3 protein: CASRKGQGAFEAFF
CDR3 DNA: TGTGCCAGTAGAAAAGGACAGGGGGCGTTTGAAGCTTTCTTT
J gene: TRBJ1-1
clone size: -
V gene: TRBV19
D gene: TRBD1

CDR3 protein: CASRQTGKATEAFF
CDR3 DNA: TGTGCCAGCAGACAGACAGGGAAGGCCACTGAAGCTTTCTTT
J gene: TRBJ1-1
clone size: -
V gene: TRBV2
D gene: TRBD1

CDR3 protein: CASSEEAGRTYEQYF
CDR3 DNA: TGTGCCAGCAGTGAAGAGGCGGGGAGGACCTACGAGCAGTACTTC
J gene: TRBJ2-7
clone size: -
V gene: TRBV2
D gene: -

CDR3 protein: CASSETERDEAFF
CDR3 DNA: TGCGCCAGCAGTGAGACCGAACGAGATGAAGCTTTCTTT
J gene: TRBJ1-1
clone size: -
V gene: TRBV10-2
D gene: -

CDR3 protein: CASSLSASSYNEQFF
CDR3 DNA: TGTGCCAGCAGCCTTAGCGCTAGCTCCTACAATGAGCAGTTCTTC
J gene: TRBJ2-1
clone size: -
V gene: TRBV11-2
D gene: -

CDR3 protein: CASSPWTGPRGYTF
CDR3 DNA: TGTGCCAGCAGCCCCTGGACAGGGCCTAGGGGCTACACCTTC
J gene: TRBJ1-2
clone size: -
V gene: TRBV5-6
D gene: TRBD1

CDR3 protein: CASSVGPGYSYEQYF
CDR3 DNA: TGTGCCAGCAGCGTAGGTCCGGGGTATTCCTACGAGCAGTACTTC
J gene: TRBJ2-7
clone size: -
V gene: TRBV9
D gene: -

CDR3 protein: CASSSTGTSYEQYF
CDR3 DNA: TGTGCCAGTAGTTCTACAGGGACCTCCTACGAGCAGTACTTC
J gene: TRBJ2-7
clone size: -
V gene: TRBV19
D gene: -

CDR3 protein: CASSFQGGNGYTF
CDR3 DNA: TGTGCCAGCAGCTTTCAGGGGGGCAATGGCTACACCTTC
J gene: TRBJ1-2
clone size: once
V gene: TRBV6-6
D gene: TRBD1

CDR3 protein: CASSVGTGTEAFF
CDR3 DNA: TGCGCCAGCAGCGTAGGGACAGGGACTGAAGCTTTCTTT
J gene: TRBJ1-1
clone size: -
V gene: TRBV5-1
D gene: TRBD1

CDR3 protein: CASTTRDSLNTIYF
CDR3 DNA: TGTGCCAGCACCACTAGGGACAGCCTAAACACCATATATTTT
J gene: TRBJ1-3
clone size: -
V gene: TRBV6-5
D gene: TRBD1

CDR3 protein: CASRKGAEETQYF
CDR3 DNA: TGCGCCAGCAGAAAGGGAGCCGAAGAGACCCAGTACTTC
J gene: TRBJ2-5
clone size: -
V gene: TRBV5-1
D gene: -

CDR3 protein: CASSRGQTTGELFF
CDR3 DNA: TGTGCCAGCAGTCGGGGACAGACTACCGGGGAGCTGTTTTTT
J gene: TRBJ2-2
clone size: once
V gene: TRBV27
D gene: TRBD1

CDR3 protein: CASSVDPDDYGYTF
CDR3 DNA: TGTGCCAGCAGCGTAGATCCAGATGACTATGGCTACACCTTC
J gene: TRBJ1-2
clone size: -
V gene: TRBV9
D gene: -

CDR3 protein: CASSVDGQMNTEAFF
CDR3 DNA: TGTGCCAGCAGCGTAGATGGACAAATGAACACTGAAGCTTTCTTT
J gene: TRBJ1-1
clone size: -
V gene: TRBV9
D gene: -

CDR3 protein: CASSVVGAFNTEAFF
CDR3 DNA: TGTGCCAGTAGCGTCGTGGGGGCCTTTAACACTGAAGCTTTCTTT
J gene: TRBJ1-1
clone size: once
V gene: TRBV19
D gene: -

CDR3 protein: CASSPLQVPSYEQYF
CDR3 DNA: TGTGCCAGCTCACCATTACAGGTTCCCTCCTACGAGCAGTACTTC
J gene: TRBJ2-7
clone size: once
V gene: TRBV18
D gene: -

CDR3 protein: CASSVVPTGDNSPLHF
CDR3 DNA: TGTGCCAGCAGCGTAGTGCCGACAGGGGATAATTCACCCCTCCACTTT
J gene: TRBJ1-6
clone size: few
V gene: TRBV9
D gene: TRBD1

CDR3 protein: CASSLESGTVYNSPLHF
CDR3 DNA: TGTGCCAGCAGCTTGGAATCCGGGACAGTCTATAATTCACCCCTCCACTTT
J gene: TRBJ1-6
clone size: -
V gene: TRBV5-6
D gene: TRBD1

CDR3 protein: CASSFLTGSSEKLFF
CDR3 DNA: TGTGCCAGCAGCTTCCTGACAGGGTCTTCTGAAAAACTGTTTTTT
J gene: TRBJ1-4
clone size: -
V gene: TRBV7-9
D gene: TRBD1

CDR3 protein: CASSITGVTEAFF
CDR3 DNA: TGTGCCAGCAGCATAACAGGGGTCACTGAAGCTTTCTTT
J gene: TRBJ1-1
clone size: -
V gene: TRBV7-3
D gene: TRBD1

CDR3 protein: CASSVGQGAAGELFF
CDR3 DNA: TGTGCCAGCAGCGTGGGACAGGGGGCGGCCGGGGAGCTGTTTTTT
J gene: TRBJ2-2
clone size: once
V gene: TRBV7-3
D gene: TRBD1

CDR3 protein: CASSFSSYEQYF
CDR3 DNA: TGTGCCAGCAGCTTTAGCTCCTACGAGCAGTACTTC
J gene: TRBJ2-7
clone size: -
V gene: TRBV7-9
D gene: -

CDR3 protein: CASSRRGSGVSDTQYF
CDR3 DNA: TGTGCCAGCAGCCGCCGTGGGAGCGGGGTATCAGATACGCAGTATTTT
J gene: TRBJ2-3
clone size: -
V gene: TRBV14
D gene: TRBD2

CDR3 protein: CASSFRENTEAFF
CDR3 DNA: TGTGCCAGCAGTTTTCGGGAGAACACTGAAGCTTTCTTT
J gene: TRBJ1-1
clone size: few
V gene: TRBV27
D gene: -

CDR3 protein: CAIGVRDRVGQETQYF
CDR3 DNA: TGTGCCATCGGGGTTCGGGACAGGGTAGGCCAAGAGACCCAGTACTTC
J gene: TRBJ2-5
clone size: -
V gene: TRBV10-3
D gene: TRBD1